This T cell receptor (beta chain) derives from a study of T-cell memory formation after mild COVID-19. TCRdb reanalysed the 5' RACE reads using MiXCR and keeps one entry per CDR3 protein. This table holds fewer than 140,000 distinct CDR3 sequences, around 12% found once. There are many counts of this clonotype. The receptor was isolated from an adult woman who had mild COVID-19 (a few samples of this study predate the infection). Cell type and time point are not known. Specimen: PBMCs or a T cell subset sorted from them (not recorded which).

The CDR3 region has the DNA TGCGCCAGCAGCCAGGCGGATATCACCTACGAGCAGTACTTC. This codes for CASSQADITYEQYF. The chain combines TRBV4-1 with TRBJ2-7; D is uncertain. Trimming left V 3 bases short and J 2 bases short, with 11 bases between. The CDR3 has 14 residues. Germline assignment: CDR1 MGHRA and CDR2 YSYEKL.